This T cell receptor (beta chain) was documented in a study of early T cells in non-severe SARS-CoV-2 infection. Study in general: It was bulk RNA from unsorted whole blood that was sequenced, and the chains were unpaired.

This clonotype was recorded many times. What it binds is unknown. Findings of the study overall: VDJdb matching, biased toward anti-spike CD8 responses, missed private and CD4 specificities.

TCRdb recomputed calls from the 5' RACE reads with MiXCR, one row per CDR3 protein. In the table there are some 29,000 distinct CDR3 sequences, 5% to 6% of which are singletons. There are 13 residues in the CDR3. From germline, CDR1 is DFQATT and CDR2 SNEGSKA (reference sequence). Between the trimmed V and J ends, which lost 2 bases and 3 bases, there was a span of 11 bases. Sample: whole blood. The chain is built from TRBV20-1 and TRBJ2-7; D is uncertain. This sequence was found in an adult who was a healthcare worker with PCR-confirmed SARS-CoV-2 infection or an uninfected control (not recorded which). CDR3 in amino acids: CSARRVQNYEQYF. In DNA form, the CDR3 reads TGCAGTGCTAGAAGGGTCCAGAACTACGAGCAGTACTTC.